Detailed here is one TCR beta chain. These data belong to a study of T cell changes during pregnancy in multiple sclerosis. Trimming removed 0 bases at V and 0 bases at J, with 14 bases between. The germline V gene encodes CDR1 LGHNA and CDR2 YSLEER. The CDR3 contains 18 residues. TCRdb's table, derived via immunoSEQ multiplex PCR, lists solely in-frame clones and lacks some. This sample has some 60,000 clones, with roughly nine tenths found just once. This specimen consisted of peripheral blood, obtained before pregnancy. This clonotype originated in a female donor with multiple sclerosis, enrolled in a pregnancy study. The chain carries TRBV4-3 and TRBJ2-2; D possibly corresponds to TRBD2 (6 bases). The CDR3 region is CASSQDRGGAPNTGELFF. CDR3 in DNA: TGCGCCAGCAGCCAAGATCGGGGCGGGGCGCCGAACACCGGGGAGCTGTTTTTT.